The source of this T cell receptor beta chain is a study of identical twins. TCRdb re-derived calls from the 5' RACE reads in MiXCR, one entry per CDR3 protein. The profile shows 450,000 to 650,000 distinct CDR3 sequences, 9.6% of them singletons. The length of the CDR3 is 18 residues. From germline, CDR1 is LGHDT and CDR2 YNNKEL (reference sequence). This same sample was also taken into another study, of yellow fever vaccine responses in identical twins.

The chain has TRBV3-1 and TRBJ1-3; the D gene is possibly TRBD1 (6 bases). This TCR derives from a woman younger than 30 in good health. The sequenced material came from PBMCs. Here the CDR3 reads CTFSPFPQGTSSGNTIYF. CDR3 nucleotide sequence: TGTACCTTCAGTCCCTTTCCGCAGGGGACGAGCTCTGGAAACACCATATATTTT.